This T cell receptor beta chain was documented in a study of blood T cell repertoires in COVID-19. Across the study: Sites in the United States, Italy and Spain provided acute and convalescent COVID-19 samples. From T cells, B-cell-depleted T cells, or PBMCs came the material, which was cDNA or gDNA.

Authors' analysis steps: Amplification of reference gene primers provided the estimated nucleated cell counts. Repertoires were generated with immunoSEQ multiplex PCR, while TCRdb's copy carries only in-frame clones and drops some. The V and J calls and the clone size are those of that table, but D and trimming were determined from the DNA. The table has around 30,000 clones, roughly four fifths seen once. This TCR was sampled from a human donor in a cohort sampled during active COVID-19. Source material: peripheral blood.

DNA of the CDR3: TGTGCCATCAATGGGGCCAGCGGGAGTAATGAGCAGTTCTTC. It is translated as CAINGASGSNEQFF. The chain couples TRBV10-3 to TRBJ2-1; 8 bases line up with TRBD2. With 7 bases clipped from V and 7 bases from J, the junction kept 9 bases outside the gene matches. This CDR3 spans 14 amino acids. Germline V lookup: CDR1 ENHRY, CDR2 SYGVKD.